This T cell receptor (beta chain) derives from a study of blood T cell repertoires in COVID-19. Original processing notes: Estimation of nucleated cell counts was performed using reference gene primer amplification. Repertoires were generated with immunoSEQ multiplex PCR, while TCRdb's copy carries only in-frame clones and drops some. From that table come the V and J calls and clone size; the DNA was used to work out D and trimming. Among tens of thousands of clones listed, approximately 80% were seen once. The CDR3 length is 14 residues. V lost 2 bases and J 0 bases, leaving 4 bases between the germline ends. Germline CDR1 reads MNHEY; CDR2 reads SVGAGI.

The chain is built from TRBV6-5 and TRBJ2-2; no firm D call. The receptor was derived from a man over 45 with acute or convalescent COVID-19. Material for sequencing was peripheral blood. The CDR3 coding sequence is TGTGCCAGCAGTTACCGGGCGAACACCGGGGAGCTGTTTTTT. Protein product: CASSYRANTGELFF.